Listed below are T cell receptor beta chains from one sample, sequenced in a study of graft-versus-host responses after intestinal transplantation. Produced via immunoSEQ multiplex PCR; TCRdb's table is partial and in-frame only. The table includes approximately 90,000 clones, roughly 90% detected once. Their recognized antigens are unknown. The sequenced sample was unstimulated CD8+ T cells sorted from spleen or lymph node cells, obtained before transplant. These receptors were obtained from a human donor who was the organ donor for an intestinal transplant. CDR3s include the opening cysteine and the closing phenylalanine or tryptophan. Each record gives: clone size, D gene, J gene, V gene, CDR3 DNA, CDR3 protein. The D gene is left open where the match is weak. Part of the rows lack a size; the others show once, few, many or a class for expanded clones.

>.|TRBD1|TRBJ1-6|TRBV4-1
TGCGCCAGCAGCCAGACGGGACAGGGTGGTTCACCCCTCCACTTT
CASSQTGQGGSPLHF
>once|.|TRBJ1-5|TRBV6-1
TGTGCCAGCAGTCGGACAGCATACGCCAATCAGCCCCAGCATTTT
CASSRTAYANQPQHF
>once|.|TRBJ2-1|TRBV6-1
TGTGCCAGCAGGGATATGAGCTCCTACAATGAGCAGTTCTTC
CASRDMSSYNEQFF
>.|.|TRBJ1-5|TRBV2
TGTGCCAGCAGTGGGGTAACAGGGTGGGAGCCCCAGCATTTT
CASSGVTGWEPQHF
>.|TRBD1|TRBJ1-2|TRBV6-5
TGTGCCAGCAGGCCCGGGACAGGGGAACTCCAGGGCTACACCTTC
CASRPGTGELQGYTF
>.|.|TRBJ2-1|TRBV2
TGTGCCAGCAGTGAAGCGCCGAAGGACACCCCCAATGAGCAGTTCTTC
CASSEAPKDTPNEQFF
>.|TRBD2|TRBJ2-7|TRBV5-5
TGTGCCAGCAGCCTAGCGGGGGGACCACCCGAGCAGTACTTC
CASSLAGGPPEQYF
>.|TRBD2|TRBJ2-1|TRBV7-2
TGTGCCAGCAGTCGAAAACCTAGCGGGGGCGCTTACAATGAGCAGTTCTTC
CASSRKPSGGAYNEQFF
>.|.|TRBJ1-1|TRBV19
TGTGCCAGTAGTATCGGTAACCTGAACACTGAAGCTTTCTTT
CASSIGNLNTEAFF
>.|TRBD1|TRBJ2-3|TRBV2
TGTGCCAGGACAGGGGGCGTAGGAGATACGCAGTATTTT
CARTGGVGDTQYF
>.|.|TRBJ2-3|TRBV7-6
TGTGCCAGCAGCTTAGCTCCAGATACGCAGTATTTT
CASSLAPDTQYF
>.|.|TRBJ1-1|TRBV6-6
TGTGCCAGCAGCCCGGACGGGGGAAACACTGAAGCTTTCTTT
CASSPDGGNTEAFF
>.|.|TRBJ2-1|TRBV6-5
TGTGCCAGCAGTTACGGGATTTACAATGAGCAGTTCTTC
CASSYGIYNEQFF
>.|.|TRBJ2-5|TRBV6-5
TGTGCCAGCACCCCGGGTCGTTTTGGAGAGACCCAGTACTTC
CASTPGRFGETQYF
>.|.|TRBJ2-7|TRBV13
TGTGCCAGCAGCCCCTTTTTGGGGGGGCCCTACGAGCAGTACTTC
CASSPFLGGPYEQYF
>.|.|TRBJ2-7|TRBV7-5
TGTGTCAGAACCCTCCCGAGGGTCCACGAGCAGTACTTC
CVRTLPRVHEQYF
>.|TRBD2|TRBJ2-1|TRBV10-2
TGCGCCACCCCTAGCGGGAGGGCCCTCGATGAGCAGTTCTTC
CATPSGRALDEQFF
>.|TRBD2|TRBJ2-3|TRBV11-3
TGTGCCAGCAGCTTAGAAGCGGGGGGGCCCGATACGCAGTATTTT
CASSLEAGGPDTQYF
>.|.|TRBJ1-5|TRBV19
TGTGCCAGTAGTATCGCCCCGTCCGGCAATCAGCCCCAGCATTTT
CASSIAPSGNQPQHF
>.|.|TRBJ1-6|TRBV5-6
TGTGCCAGCAGAAAAGCAGGGTCGCATAATTCACCCCTCCACTTT
CASRKAGSHNSPLHF
>once|TRBD2|TRBJ2-3|TRBV6-1
TGTGCCAGCAGTCAAGGACTAGCGGGGCAGGCTAGCACAGATACGCAGTATTTT
CASSQGLAGQASTDTQYF
>few|TRBD1|TRBJ1-4|TRBV5-4
TGTGCCAGCAGCTTGCGGGGGACAGGGGAAAAACTGTTTTTT
CASSLRGTGEKLFF
>.|.|TRBJ2-1|TRBV7-3
TGTGCCAGCAGCTACGGGGCCTCCCCCTACAATGAGCAGTTCTTC
CASSYGASPYNEQFF
>once|TRBD1|TRBJ2-7|TRBV16
TGTGCCAGCAGTCCCGGGACAGGGACCTACGAGCAGTACTTC
CASSPGTGTYEQYF
>.|.|TRBJ2-5|TRBV15
TGTGCCACCAGCAGAGATCACGGGGGCGCGTATTTACAGACCCAGTACTTC
CATSRDHGGAYLQTQYF
>.|.|TRBJ1-1|TRBV11-2
TGTGCCAGCAGCGCCAGGGGAGCGAACACTGAAGCTTTCTTT
CASSARGANTEAFF